The entry below gives a single T cell receptor (beta chain) sequence along with its context. Looked up from germline, CDR1 is SGHRS and CDR2 is YFSETQ. V lost 4 bases, J lost 5 bases, and 9 bases stayed unmatched. This CDR3 comprises 17 residues. The data stem from a study of CD8 T cells in ankylosing spondylitis. TCRdb re-derived calls from the 5' RACE reads in MiXCR, one entry per CDR3 protein. The data contain about 160,000 distinct CDR3 sequences, about 18% of them seen just once; the ten biggest clones take up about 7.6%. This chain uses TRBV5-1 with TRBJ2-2; 12 bases line up with TRBD2. Sequencing was performed on blood, either unsorted or a sorted T cell fraction (not recorded which). This clonotype originated in a male donor with ankylosing spondylitis or in good health (not recorded which). The CDR3 reads CASSAASTSGSTGELFF. CDR3 nucleotide sequence: TGCGCCAGCAGCGCAGCATCGACTAGCGGGAGTACCGGGGAGCTGTTTTTT. Variable domain in full (rest from reference TRBV5-1 and TRBJ2-2): KAGVTQTPRYLIKTRGQQVTLSCSPISGHRSVSWYQQTPGQGLQFLFEYFSETQRNKGNFPGRFSGRQFSNSRSEMNVSTLELGDSALYLCASSAASTSGSTGELFFGEGSRLTVL.